Here is one T cell receptor beta chain with its context. Its antigen is unidentified. This entry is derived from a study of identical twins. Overall study results and limits: Some out-of-frame alpha sequences were shared by twins, and these showed excess low generation probability.

V trimming: 1 base; J trimming: 5 bases; junction bases outside the gene matches: 5. This CDR3 has 17 amino acids. Germline V gene lookup returns CDR1 SGHDN and CDR2 FVKESK. It was template switching that added a universal primer site, and there were unique molecular identifiers on the cDNA. Using its own MiXCR run on the 5' RACE reads, TCRdb lists one record per CDR3 protein. This sample carries 410,000 or so distinct CDR3 sequences, around a sixth of them seen once, and the ten largest clones take roughly 12%. Among all donors, each was a healthy Caucasian. This sequence was found in a man aged 50-59 years in good health. The sequencing sample was made of naive T cells sorted from blood. The V and J genes are TRBV14 and TRBJ2-1; 13 nucleotides agree with TRBD2. CDR3 loop: CASSQGPGLAGHNEQFF. Here the CDR3 DNA reads TGTGCCAGCAGCCAAGGTCCGGGACTAGCGGGACACAATGAGCAGTTCTTC.